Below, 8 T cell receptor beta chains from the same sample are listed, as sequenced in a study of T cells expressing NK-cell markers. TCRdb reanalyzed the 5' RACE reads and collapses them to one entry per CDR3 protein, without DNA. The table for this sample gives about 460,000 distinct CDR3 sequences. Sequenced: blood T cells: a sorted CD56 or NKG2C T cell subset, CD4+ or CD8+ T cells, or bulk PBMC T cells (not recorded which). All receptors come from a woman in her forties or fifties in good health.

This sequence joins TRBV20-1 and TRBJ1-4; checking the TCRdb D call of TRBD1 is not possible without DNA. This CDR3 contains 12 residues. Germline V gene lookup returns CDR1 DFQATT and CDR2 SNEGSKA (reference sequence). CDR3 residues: CSAIDRGEKLFF.

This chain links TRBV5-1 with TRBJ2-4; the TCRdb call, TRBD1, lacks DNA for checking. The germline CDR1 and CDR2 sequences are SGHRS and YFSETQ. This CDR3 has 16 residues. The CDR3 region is CASSPSTVLAKNIQYF. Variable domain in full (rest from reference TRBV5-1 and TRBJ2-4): KAGVTQTPRYLIKTRGQQVTLSCSPISGHRSVSWYQQTPGQGLQFLFEYFSETQRNKGNFPGRFSGRQFSNSRSEMNVSTLELGDSALYLCASSPSTVLAKNIQYFGAGTRLSVL.

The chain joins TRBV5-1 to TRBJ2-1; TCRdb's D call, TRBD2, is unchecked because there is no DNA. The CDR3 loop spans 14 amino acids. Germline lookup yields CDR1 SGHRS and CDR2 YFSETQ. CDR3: CASSPVEGRDEQFF.

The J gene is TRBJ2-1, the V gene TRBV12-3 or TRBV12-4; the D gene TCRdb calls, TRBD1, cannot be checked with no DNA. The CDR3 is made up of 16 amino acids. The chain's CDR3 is CASSFSGSRQNNEQFF.

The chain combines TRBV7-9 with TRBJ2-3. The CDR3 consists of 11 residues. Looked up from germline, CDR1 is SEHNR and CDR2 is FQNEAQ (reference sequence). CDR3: CASTKQDTQYF.

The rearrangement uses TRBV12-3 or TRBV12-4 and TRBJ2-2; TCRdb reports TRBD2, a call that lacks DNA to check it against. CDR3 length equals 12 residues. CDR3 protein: CASAPVRRELFF.

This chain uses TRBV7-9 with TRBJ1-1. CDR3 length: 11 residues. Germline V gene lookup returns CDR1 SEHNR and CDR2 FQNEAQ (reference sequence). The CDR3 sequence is CATRQYGGAFF.

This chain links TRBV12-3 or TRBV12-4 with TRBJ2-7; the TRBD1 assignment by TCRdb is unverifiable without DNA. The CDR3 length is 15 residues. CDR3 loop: CASSPPNRGVGEQYF.